This TCR beta chain appears in the sequencing data of a study of beta chain features in type 1 diabetes. Study overall: The study examined around 98,000,000 sorted cells across all samples.

This clone was counted between two and nine times. Antigen specificity is unknown. Study-level findings and limits: Within patients, naive, central memory and Treg TCRB repertoires seemed more similar than within healthy donors. More deletions and fewer insertions at VDJ junctions were found in patients with type 1 diabetes. Patients with Type 1 diabetes showed moderately but significantly shorter TCRB CDR3s in all four CD4+ subsets.

All of the isolated RNA was reverse transcribed, so expressed TCRB transcripts were sequenced. Produced via immunoSEQ multiplex PCR; TCRdb's table is partial and in-frame only. This sample yields 300,000 to 350,000 clones, of which around 9.3% are seen a single time; approximately 1% belongs to the top ten. The clonotype comes from a man aged 25-40 years with type 1 diabetes. Sequencing input: central memory CD4+ T cells from blood.

DNA for the CDR3: TGTGCCAGCTCACCGCTAGGAGAAAACATTCAGTACTTC. Residues: CASSPLGENIQYF. The chain employs TRBV18 and TRBJ2-4; D is unresolved. The CDR3 runs 13 residues. V lost 3 bases and J lost 5, with 8 bases in between. Germline CDR1 and CDR2: KGHSH and LQKENI.